Here is one T cell receptor beta chain with its context. Its antigen remains unidentified. This entry is derived from a study of cytomegalovirus exposure and HLA in healthy donors. General study results and limits: Clonal expansion, a later analysis showed, was greater in HLA-associated TCR beta chains than in equally common others. Presence/absence analyses assumed roughly uniform sequencing depth across donors. Reports described diagnosis of cytomegalovirus status by the classifier as highly specific and sensitive.

With 4 bases clipped from V and 8 bases from J, the junction kept 16 bases outside the gene matches. This CDR3 is built from 17 residues. CDR1 and CDR2 (germline): MGHRA, YSYEKL. 13 Jbeta primers and 60 Vbeta primers were used for the PCR. Profiling relied on immunoSEQ multiplex PCR, and the TCRdb table lists in-frame clones only, not all of them. The sample lists over 95,000 clones, approximately 80% seen once, with around 3.5% in the top ten. The chain combines TRBV4-1 with TRBJ2-1; 8 bases line up with TRBD2. This TCR was sampled from a man in his forties in good health and CMV-seronegative. Sequencing used PBMCs. The chain's CDR3 is CASSPTPVLAGGYEQFF. Written as DNA, the CDR3 is TGCGCCAGCAGCCCTACCCCAGTCCTGGCGGGAGGCTATGAGCAGTTCTTC.